The present entry profiles one T cell receptor (beta chain) with its context. The data were taken from a study of preoperative IRX-2 immunotherapy in early breast cancer. Clones were sequenced by immunoSEQ multiplex PCR, and TCRdb holds only the in-frame ones, with some missing. The sample includes roughly 40,000 clones, about 80% of them seen just once. Germline assignment: CDR1 LNHDA and CDR2 SQIVND (reference sequence). V was clipped by 5 bases and J by 7 bases; unmatched bases: 6. The CDR3 covers 13 residues. The treatment here: preoperative locoregional IRX-2 cytokine immunotherapy. Samples came from a phase Ib trial of preoperative locoregional IRX-2 cytokine immunotherapy.

This receptor was identified in a human donor with breast cancer. V gene TRBV19 combines with J gene TRBJ1-2; 8 bases are a match to TRBD1. Source: tumor tissue, taken after IRX-2 immunotherapy. The chain's CDR3 is CASSVSGGFGYTF. The CDR3 DNA reads as TGTGCCAGTAGTGTATCAGGGGGCTTTGGCTACACCTTC.